The clone carrying this TCR beta chain was counted at least ten times. Its specificity is not known. TCRdb re-analysed the 5' RACE reads in MiXCR, keeping a single row per CDR3 protein. The sample shows roughly 220,000 distinct CDR3 sequences, over 9.5% of them seen only once. This CDR3 has 13 amino acids. Germline CDR1 SGHRS, CDR2 YFSETQ. V lost 4 bases and J 0 bases, leaving 6 bases between the germline ends. The data were taken from a study of CD8 T cells in ankylosing spondylitis. Study results and limitations: Reportedly, disease-linked clones are significantly enriched in ankylosing spondylitis patients' matched synovial fluid.

Sample: blood, either unsorted or a sorted T cell fraction (not recorded which). V is TRBV5-1 and J is TRBJ2-3, with D tentatively TRBD2 (6 bases). This clonotype was obtained from a male donor with ankylosing spondylitis or in good health (not recorded which). The CDR3 loop reads CASSGGSTDTQYF. CDR3 coding DNA: TGCGCCAGCAGCGGGGGGAGCACAGATACGCAGTATTTT.